The next 15 T cell receptor beta chains were all read from a single sample in a study of T cell repertoires in cytomegalovirus infection. Their antigens remain unidentified. TCRdb reprocessed the reads via MiXCR and lists one record per CDR3 protein. The sample has 80,000 or so distinct CDR3 sequences; roughly 37% are singletons. The material was CD8+ T cells from cultured PBMCs, obtained from culture after CMV antigen stimulation. The source is a human donor in good health (CMV status not recorded). Some clones in this sample may be carry-over from other donors' samples.

This clonotype was seen a few times. CDR3 region: CASSLILAGGYSSYNEQFF. For the CDR3, the DNA is TGTGCCAGCAGCTTGATTCTAGCGGGGGGATACAGCTCCTACAATGAGCAGTTCTTC. The rearrangement links TRBV7-2 to TRBJ2-1, with 11 bases fitting TRBD2. The CDR3 contains 19 residues. With 3 bases clipped from V and 0 bases from J, the junction kept 10 bases outside the gene matches. Germline assignment: CDR1 SGHTA and CDR2 FQGNSA.

The V and J genes are TRBV9 and TRBJ1-1, with a tentative D call TRBD1 (6 bases). This CDR3 contains 16 residues. Germline V gene lookup returns CDR1 SGDLS and CDR2 YYNGEE. The V gene lost 0 bases and the J gene lost 1 base, with 13 bases spanning the gap. Written as DNA, the CDR3 is TGTGCCAGCAGCGTAGCAGGGGTCTTGGGGAACACTGAAGCTTTCTTT. Its protein is CASSVAGVLGNTEAFF.

The J gene is TRBJ2-5, the V gene TRBV2, with 11 bases lining up with TRBD2. V shed 5 bases and J 2 bases; nucleotides not matched to a gene: 13. The CDR3 loop spans 18 amino acids. Germline V gene data show CDR1 as SNHLY and CDR2 as FYNNEI. DNA for the CDR3: TGTGCCAGCAGTCGTCTTAGCGGGGGGGTCTTACAACAAGAGACCCAGTACTTC. This encodes CASSRLSGGVLQQETQYF.

This clonotype was detected a few times. The chain uses TRBV7-9 and TRBJ1-2, with D tentatively TRBD1 (6 bases). Germline V gene data show CDR1 as SEHNR and CDR2 as FQNEAQ (reference sequence). This CDR3 has 14 residues. Trimming took 4 bases from V and 4 from J, leaving 13 bases between them. In DNA, the CDR3 is TGTGCCAGCAGCTCGGGGGGGCTAGTCTATGGCTACACCTTC. Translation gives CASSSGGLVYGYTF.

This clonotype came up many times. V usage is TRBV7-8 and J usage is TRBJ1-2, with D unresolved. CDR3 size: 13 residues. With 4 bases removed from V and 5 bases from J, the gap between germline ends came to 11 bases. Looked up from germline, CDR1 is SGHVS and CDR2 is FQNEAQ. The CDR3 DNA reads TGTGCCAGCAGCTCCGAGTTGGGATATGGCTACACCTTC. Translation gives CASSSELGYGYTF.

This clonotype was recorded at least ten times. V and J are TRBV6-2 or TRBV6-3 and TRBJ2-2; no clear D. V shed 4 bases and J shed 0 bases, with 9 bases lying between them. The length of the CDR3 is 15 residues. Germline CDR1 is MNHEY and CDR2 is SVGEGT. Written as DNA, the CDR3 is TGTGCCAGCAGTTCATACCTTTCGAACACCGGGGAGCTGTTTTTT. It encodes CASSSYLSNTGELFF.

This clonotype was detected a few times. The rearrangement links TRBV20-1 to TRBJ1-1, with 7 bases that match TRBD1. The germline V gene encodes CDR1 DFQATT and CDR2 SNEGSKA (reference sequence). This CDR3 has 12 amino acids. With V trimmed by 6 bases and J by 1 base, 2 bases remained unmatched. The CDR3 nucleotides are TGCAGTGCGCGGGACAGGAACACTGAAGCTTTCTTT. Translation gives CSARDRNTEAFF.

The CDR3 DNA follows: TGTGCCAGCAGCTTGGGACAGGGGGCTCGGAATGAGCAGTTCTTC. It encodes CASSLGQGARNEQFF. The chain uses TRBV5-4 and TRBJ2-1, with 10 bases fitting TRBD1. CDR1 and CDR2 (germline): SGHNT, YYREEE (reference sequence). This CDR3 is built from 15 residues. Germline trimming cut 0 bases from V and 7 bases from J; bases unmatched to any gene: 4.

The J gene is TRBJ2-3, the V gene TRBV20-1; TRBD2 matches 7 bases. The CDR3 sequence is 14 residues long. V lost 6 bases to trimming and J lost 5 bases; unmatched junction nucleotides: 11. CDR1 DFQATT and CDR2 SNEGSKA come from the germline V gene (reference sequence). The CDR3 coding sequence is TGCAGTGCCCGGGGACTAAGTATACAAGATACGCAGTATTTT. This encodes CSARGLSIQDTQYF.

This clonotype was detected ten times or more. The chain couples TRBV6-1 to TRBJ2-6; no clear D gene. The CDR3 covers 14 residues. Germline loops: CDR1 MNHNS, CDR2 SASEGT. Deletions cut 3 bases from V and 0 bases from J, with 3 bases between. This chain's CDR3 is CASSDVSGANVLTF. The CDR3 DNA reads as TGTGCCAGCAGTGATGTCTCTGGGGCCAACGTCCTGACTTTC.

About this clonotype itself: One end of the junction varies from germline; a read error may be responsible. This chain connects TRBV19 to TRBJ1-2; D may be TRBD1 (6 bases). Germline V gene data show CDR1 as LNHDA and CDR2 as SQIVND (reference sequence). The CDR3 has 16 amino acids. Written as DNA, the CDR3 is TGTGCCAGTAGTATACGAACGGGGGGCTTGGCGACAAACTACAACTTC. This translates into CASSIRTGGLATNYNF.

Concerning this clonotype: At one end the junction does not follow the germline gene, possibly because of a read error. The chain recombines TRBV7-6 with TRBJ2-5, with unresolved D. CDR3 size: 12 residues. Germline V gene data show CDR1 as SGHVS and CDR2 as FNYEAQ. The CDR3 DNA reads as TGTGCTAGCAGCCCCGGTGGGTTGGCCCAGTACTTC. It translates to CASSPGGLAQYF. Full variable domain (rest looked up from reference TRBV7-6 and TRBJ2-5): GAGVSQSPRYKVTKRGQDVALRCDPISGHVSLYWYRQALGQGPEFLTYFNYEAQQDKSGLPNDRFSAERPEGSISTLTIQRTEQRDSAMYRCASSPGGLAQYFGPGTRLLVL.

This clonotype was counted a few times. The chain links TRBV7-6 to TRBJ2-7, with D perhaps matching TRBD1 (7 bases). The CDR3 sequence is 15 residues long. Germline CDR1 SGHVS, CDR2 FNYEAQ. The V end lost 2 bases, the J end lost 6 bases, and 17 bases lay between the germline ends. CDR3 sequence reads: CASSLLRGRGREQYF. The CDR3 nucleotides read TGTGCCAGCAGCTTATTAAGGGGGCGGGGCCGCGAGCAGTACTTC.

The gene calls are TRBV6-5 and TRBJ2-7, with 8 bases fitting TRBD1. Germline assignment: CDR1 MNHEY and CDR2 SVGAGI. The CDR3 runs 16 residues. The J segment lost 1 base and the V segment lost 0 bases, leaving 5 bases of the junction unmatched. The CDR3 loop reads CASSYSQRTGSYEQYF. The CDR3 bases are TGTGCCAGCAGTTACTCGCAACGGACAGGGTCCTACGAGCAGTACTTC.

This clonotype has just a few counts. The chain joins TRBV28 to TRBJ2-1; D is perhaps TRBD2 (5 bases). Germline CDR1 MDHEN, CDR2 SYDVKM. This CDR3 comprises 14 residues. V was trimmed by 3 bases and J by 4 bases, leaving 10 bases between them. DNA for the CDR3: TGTGCCAGCAGTTTCCGAGGGTCGTACAATGAGCAGTTCTTC. Translated, it gives CASSFRGSYNEQFF.